This is a list of T cell receptor beta chains from one sample in a study of post-analysis software for immune sequencing data. TCRdb used MiXCR to reprocess the PCR reads, holding one entry per CDR3 protein. Of under 200,000 distinct CDR3 sequences in the sample, 29% were seen once. Sequencing input: blood. Every receptor here comes from a girl aged 2-17 years with multiple sclerosis. Each CDR3 is given with its conserved first and last residue. The order of the fields is J gene, D gene, V gene, clone size, CDR3 protein, CDR3 DNA. The D gene is left open where the match is weak. Some rows have no size entry. The others give once, few or many, or a class for an expanded clone.

TRBJ1-1 TRBD1 TRBV27 . CASRPGTGTWLAFF TGTGCCAGCAGGCCCGGGACAGGGACCTGGTTGGCTTTCTTT
TRBJ2-2 TRBD2 TRBV7-8 . CASTTGEGRTGELFF TGTGCCAGCACTACCGGGGAGGGGCGCACCGGGGAGCTGTTTTTT
TRBJ2-7 . TRBV28 many CASSAGMTGLYSYEQYF TGTGCCAGCAGTGCGGGGATGACAGGCCTCTACTCCTACGAGCAGTACTTC
TRBJ2-3 . TRBV14 many CASSQDLDRSTDTQYF TGTGCCAGCAGCCAAGATCTGGACCGTAGCACAGATACGCAGTATTTT
TRBJ2-3 TRBD2 TRBV7-2 few CASSPGGWTDTQYF TGTGCCAGCAGCCCGGGGGGGTGGACAGATACGCAGTATTTT
TRBJ2-7 . TRBV29-1 many CSVQRGIPAGTYEQYF TGCAGCGTTCAAAGGGGTATCCCGGCCGGGACCTACGAGCAGTACTTC
TRBJ2-3 . TRBV20-1 many CSARDSNTDTQYF TGCAGTGCGAGAGACTCGAACACAGATACGCAGTATTTT
TRBJ1-4 TRBD1 TRBV6-5 . CASSYGGDSDEKLFF TGTGCCAGCAGTTATGGTGGGGACAGCGATGAAAAACTGTTTTTT
TRBJ2-7 . TRBV20-1 . CSGTQTSYEQYF TGCAGTGGTACGCAAACTTCCTACGAGCAGTACTTC
TRBJ1-2 TRBD1 TRBV2 few CASSARDRGPRNYGYTF TGTGCCAGCAGCGCCCGGGACAGGGGGCCTCGGAACTATGGCTACACCTTC
TRBJ1-6 TRBD1 TRBV10-3 many CAISSGQEDSYNSPLHF TGTGCCATCAGCTCGGGACAGGAAGACTCCTATAATTCACCCCTCCACTTT
TRBJ2-3 . TRBV20-1 many CSAADQRGTDTQYF TGCAGTGCCGCAGACCAACGCGGCACAGATACGCAGTATTTT
TRBJ2-5 TRBD1 TRBV29-1 many CSVGQGALETQYF TGCAGCGTTGGACAGGGGGCGCTTGAGACCCAGTACTTC
TRBJ2-7 TRBD1 TRBV20-1 . CSALDRGDEQYF TGCAGTGCTTTAGACAGGGGCGACGAGCAGTACTTC
TRBJ2-3 TRBD1 TRBV12-3/TRBV12-4 . CASNTRGTGTADTQYF TGTGCCAGCAACACTAGAGGTACAGGGACAGCAGATACGCAGTATTTT
TRBJ1-2 . TRBV27 . CASSTGEGYGYTF TGTGCCAGCAGTACGGGAGAGGGCTATGGCTACACCTTC
TRBJ2-5 TRBD2 TRBV20-1 few CSAATGTSRETQYF TGCAGTGCTGCGACCGGGACTAGTCGGGAGACCCAGTACTTC
TRBJ2-1 TRBD2 TRBV7-9 . CASSFRGRDGEQFF TGTGCCAGCAGCTTTCGCGGGAGGGATGGTGAGCAGTTCTTC
TRBJ2-2 . TRBV29-1 . CSVRGLGAGELFF TGCAGCGTCAGAGGCTTGGGCGCCGGGGAGCTGTTTTTT
TRBJ2-1 . TRBV4-1 few CASSQEVRRRGQFF TGCGCCAGCAGCCAAGAGGTGAGGAGGCGTGGGCAGTTCTTC
TRBJ2-7 . TRBV5-1 . CTSSHPQGWGEQYF TGCACCAGCAGCCATCCCCAGGGGTGGGGGGAGCAGTACTTC
TRBJ2-3 TRBD2 TRBV27 few CASRLTLAGITDTQYF TGTGCCAGCAGGCTTACCCTAGCGGGGATCACAGATACGCAGTATTTT
TRBJ2-7 . TRBV15 few CATSSSTPYEQYF TGTGCCACCAGCAGCTCAACCCCCTACGAGCAGTACTTC
TRBJ2-7 TRBD2 TRBV7-8 many CASSLAGGVSSYEQYF TGTGCCAGCAGCTTAGCGGGGGGGGTGAGCTCCTACGAGCAGTACTTC
TRBJ2-2 . TRBV7-3 once CASSSGAGLIGNPNTGELFF TGTGCCAGCAGCTCTGGCGCAGGGCTTATCGGTAATCCAAACACCGGGGAGCTGTTTTTT
TRBJ2-7 . TRBV29-1 . CSVGAGKLYEQYF TGCAGCGTTGGAGCAGGAAAACTCTACGAGCAGTACTTC
TRBJ2-1 TRBD2 TRBV28 many CASSFASGRAGNEQFF TGTGCCAGCAGTTTTGCTAGCGGGAGGGCCGGTAATGAGCAGTTCTTC
TRBJ1-2 TRBD1 TRBV20-1 . CSARTGGSYGYTF TGCAGTGCTAGGACAGGGGGAAGCTATGGCTACACCTTC
TRBJ1-6 TRBD1 TRBV5-1 . CASSQVDRESSHNSPLHF TGCGCCAGCAGCCAAGTGGACAGGGAAAGCTCCCATAATTCACCCCTCCACTTT
TRBJ2-1 . TRBV20-1 . CSARLLSDSYNEQFF TGCAGTGCTAGACTACTTAGCGACTCCTACAATGAGCAGTTCTTC
TRBJ2-3 . TRBV29-1 many CSVRDFTDTQYF TGCAGCGTTCGGGACTTTACAGATACGCAGTATTTT
TRBJ2-7 TRBD2 TRBV6-5 . CASRPSGGSYEQYF TGTGCCAGCAGGCCTAGCGGGGGCTCCTACGAGCAGTACTTC
TRBJ2-6 TRBD1 TRBV20-1 . CSVRVRRQGLFSGANVLTF TGCAGTGTTAGAGTAAGGAGACAGGGCCTATTCTCTGGGGCCAACGTCCTGACTTTC
TRBJ2-3 . TRBV28 . CASRPLGSRLRSETGTRYF TGTGCCAGCAGACCCTTAGGGTCTAGATTAAGATCCGAGACAGGTACGCGGTATTTT
TRBJ1-1 . TRBV7-9 . CASSSISMGTEAFF TGTGCCAGCAGCTCTATTAGTATGGGGACTGAAGCTTTCTTT
TRBJ1-1 TRBD1 TRBV5-1 . CASSQGTANTEAFF TGCGCCAGCAGCCAGGGGACAGCGAACACTGAAGCTTTCTTT
TRBJ2-3 . TRBV6-4 few CASSDGDETDTQYF TGTGCCAGCAGTGATGGAGACGAGACAGATACGCAGTATTTT
TRBJ1-1 . TRBV20-1 few CSARALRQEAFF TGCAGTGCTAGAGCCCTGCGACAGGAAGCTTTCTTT
TRBJ2-1 TRBD2 TRBV28 . CASSLLAGGKFF TGTGCCAGCAGTTTATTAGCGGGAGGGAAGTTCTTC
TRBJ2-5 . TRBV7-8 many CASSTVVEQYF TGTGCCAGCAGCACCGTTGTAGAGCAGTACTTC
TRBJ2-1 TRBD1 TRBV6-1 . CASSQRQGSRRFF TGTGCCAGCAGTCAGAGACAGGGAAGTCGTCGGTTCTTC
TRBJ2-5 . TRBV14 many CASSRQETQYF TGTGCCAGCTCCCGCCAAGAGACCCAGTACTTC
TRBJ1-2 TRBD1 TRBV7-7 . CASSLEDRPDYGYTF TGTGCCAGCAGCTTGGAGGACAGGCCTGATTATGGCTACACCTTC
TRBJ1-5 TRBD1 TRBV5-6 few CASSLGHRGPGQPQHF TGTGCCAGCAGCTTGGGTCACAGGGGGCCTGGGCAGCCCCAGCATTTT
TRBJ2-6 . TRBV28 . CASSSGGVGANVLTF TGTGCCAGCAGTTCAGGAGGTGTCGGGGCCAACGTCCTGACTTTC
TRBJ2-5 . TRBV14 . CASSQGRAGLRWEQYF TGTGCCAGCAGCCAAGGAAGGGCCGGACTTCGGTGGGAGCAGTACTTC
TRBJ2-2 . TRBV7-2 . CASSLKRGTNTGELFF TGTGCCAGCAGCTTAAAACGGGGCACGAACACCGGGGAGCTGTTTTTT
TRBJ2-3 . TRBV5-1 many CASSAQGADTQYF TGCGCCAGCAGCGCACAGGGCGCAGATACGCAGTATTTT
TRBJ1-1 . TRBV6-6 . CASGGDMNTEAFF TGTGCCAGTGGTGGAGACATGAACACTGAAGCTTTCTTT
TRBJ2-5 . TRBV5-1 few CASSPGAGAFQETQYF TGCGCCAGCAGCCCCGGGGCAGGGGCTTTCCAAGAGACCCAGTACTTC
TRBJ2-4 TRBD1 TRBV5-1 many CASSSRQGVAKNIQYF TGCGCCAGCAGCAGTAGACAGGGAGTAGCCAAAAACATTCAGTACTTC
TRBJ2-5 TRBD2 TRBV24-1 few CATSDPTSGRAGNEQYF TGTGCCACCAGTGACCCCACTAGCGGGAGGGCCGGGAATGAGCAGTACTTC
TRBJ2-1 TRBD2 TRBV15 few CATSRELAGGGNEQFF TGTGCCACCAGCAGAGAATTAGCGGGAGGGGGGAATGAGCAGTTCTTC
TRBJ1-2 . TRBV7-2 many CASSLSSGMNYGYTF TGTGCCAGCAGCTTATCTTCGGGGATGAACTATGGCTACACCTTC
TRBJ1-2 . TRBV7-9 . CASSPGGGRLDGYTF TGTGCCAGCAGCCCCGGGGGGGGGCGCTTAGATGGCTACACCTTC
TRBJ2-1 . TRBV7-3 . CTSSSTEGDWDVNEQFF TGTACCAGCAGCTCAACGGAGGGGGACTGGGACGTAAATGAGCAGTTCTTC
TRBJ2-7 . TRBV5-1 many CASSLGGQDLNEQYF TGCGCCAGCAGCTTGGGGGGGCAAGACCTAAACGAGCAGTACTTC
TRBJ1-3 . TRBV7-3 few CASRTGPSGNTIYF TGTGCCAGCAGGACGGGCCCCTCTGGAAACACCATATATTTT
TRBJ2-1 TRBD2 TRBV4-1 many CASSQSLAGGSNEQFF TGCGCCAGCAGCCAATCGCTAGCGGGAGGGAGTAATGAGCAGTTCTTC